A single sample is the source of the 26 T cell receptor beta chains below, sequenced in a study of graft-versus-host responses after intestinal transplantation (dated by TCRdb to 2020 to 2023). Receptors were amplified or captured by the immunoSEQ multiplex PCR assay. The immuneACCESS repertoire file appears here via TCRdb, limited to in-frame rearrangements. These files lack a portion of the clones; in checked studies, under half of the deficit traces to unresolved V genes, and the cause of the others is not known. This sample has around 92,000 clones in its table, and around 88% of those were observed once. Roughly 1.4% of the sample is taken by the ten largest. The sample was PBMCs, taken 255 days after intestinal transplant. Source of these receptors: a human patient who received an intestinal transplant, so some T cells may come from the graft donor.

V usage is TRBV5-5 and J usage is TRBJ2-6; 15 positions agree with TRBD2. The CDR3 covers 20 residues. Germline V lookup: CDR1 SGHKS, CDR2 YYEKEE (reference sequence). Trimming at V came to 7 bases and at J to 1 base, leaving 12 bases not matched to a gene. CDR3 sequence reads: CASCGTSGGFSLSGANVLTF. Written as DNA, the CDR3 is TGTGCCAGCTGCGGGACTAGCGGGGGGTTTTCGTTATCTGGGGCCAACGTCCTGACTTTC. Combining the CDR3 with reference TRBV5-5 and TRBJ2-6 gives the whole variable domain DAGVTQSPTHLIKTRGQQVTLRCSPISGHKSVSWYQQVLGQGPQFIFQYYEKEERGRGNFPDRFSARQFPNYSSELNVNALLLGDSALYLCASCGTSGGFSLSGANVLTFGAGSRLTVL.

CDR3 coding DNA: TGTGCCAGTAGTATCCACCGGGAGACAATCAATGAGCAGTTCTTC. Translating it yields CASSIHRETINEQFF. This chain links TRBV19 with TRBJ2-1; TRBD2 might be the D (6 bases). Per germline, CDR1 LNHDA and CDR2 SQIVND (reference sequence). V gave up 3 bases and J gave up 6 bases, with 15 bases separating them. This CDR3 spans 15 amino acids.

The genes are TRBV28 and TRBJ2-7, with D maybe TRBD1 (6 bases). With 6 bases removed from V and 3 bases from J, the gap between germline ends came to 15 bases. Germline assignment: CDR1 MDHEN and CDR2 SYDVKM. This CDR3 region has 14 residues. CDR3 loop: CASSYRDTDYEQYF. The CDR3 region has the DNA TGTGCCAGCAGCTACCGGGACACAGACTACGAGCAGTACTTC.

As concerns this clone: Other DNA sequences in this specimen translate into the identical CDR3. DNA of the CDR3: TGTGCCAGCAGTCGCACAGATACGCAGTATTTT. Protein product: CASSRTDTQYF. The chain has TRBV6-6 and TRBJ2-3; unclear D gene. This CDR3 spans 11 amino acids. The V gene's germline CDR1 is MNHNY and CDR2 SVGAGI (reference sequence). The germline V and J ends were trimmed by 5 bases and 1 base, with 1 base remaining between them.

The J gene is TRBJ2-2, the V gene TRBV30; the D is unclear. V shed 2 bases and J shed 5 bases, with 9 bases lying between them. Germline CDR1 reads GTSNPN; CDR2 reads SVGIG (reference sequence). The CDR3 spans 13 residues. This chain's CDR3 is CAWSSSETGELFF. The CDR3 bases are TGTGCCTGGAGTAGCTCTGAGACCGGGGAGCTGTTTTTT.

The rearrangement links TRBV2 to TRBJ1-2, with a weak D call TRBD1 (5 bases). The CDR3 covers 14 residues. The germline V gene has CDR1 SNHLY and CDR2 FYNNEI. V lost 2 bases to trimming and J lost 2 bases, with 9 bases between them. CDR3 nucleotide sequence: TGTGCCAGCAGTGAACAGGGATCCAACTATGGCTACACCTTC. Its protein product is CASSEQGSNYGYTF.

The V and J genes are TRBV7-9 and TRBJ1-2; the D gene is possibly TRBD1 (6 bases). Germline V gene sequence: CDR1 SEHNR, CDR2 FQNEAQ (reference sequence). This CDR3 is 15 amino acids long. The germline V and J ends were trimmed by 5 bases and 5 bases, with 18 bases remaining between them. CDR3 nucleotide sequence: TGTGCCAGCAGCCGCCTGGACAGAACGGATTATGGCTACACCTTC. This encodes CASSRLDRTDYGYTF.

J is TRBJ2-1 and V is TRBV19; 8 bases fit TRBD1. The germline V gene has CDR1 LNHDA and CDR2 SQIVND (reference sequence). This CDR3 is 15 amino acids long. Germline trimming cut 3 bases from V and 4 bases from J; bases unmatched to any gene: 5. CDR3 nucleotides: TGTGCCAGTAGTATGGACAGGGCAGGGTACAATGAGCAGTTCTTC. Amino acid sequence: CASSMDRAGYNEQFF.

The J gene is TRBJ2-7, the V gene TRBV5-1; 7 bases are shared with TRBD1. J lost 5 bases, V lost 0 bases, and 14 bases had no gene match. The germline gives CDR1 SGHRS, CDR2 YFSETQ. CDR3 length: 17 amino acids. The CDR3 region has the DNA TGCGCCAGCAGCTTGGCGCTAGTCCCGGGACAGCGAGACGAGCAGTACTTC. Translated, it gives CASSLALVPGQRDEQYF.

The chain has TRBV5-5 and TRBJ1-1; TRBD1 is a possible D gene (6 bases). The germline CDR1 and CDR2 sequences are SGHKS and YYEKEE (reference sequence). The length of the CDR3 is 11 residues. Trimming pared 4 bases from V and 8 bases from J, leaving 9 bases between. The CDR3 bases are TGTGCCAGCAGCCCTGACAGGGAAGCTTTCTTT. Protein product: CASSPDREAFF.

The J gene is TRBJ2-1, the V gene TRBV27, with D perhaps given as TRBD1 or TRBD2 (5 bases each). CDR1 MNHEY and CDR2 SMNVEV come from the germline V gene (reference sequence). The length of the CDR3 is 17 residues. V was trimmed by 6 bases and J by 0 bases, leaving 18 bases between them. The CDR3 nucleotides are TGTGCCAGCAGGGGGGTTCGGGCAGGGAGCTCCTACAATGAGCAGTTCTTC. This sequence encodes CASRGVRAGSSYNEQFF.

This chain uses TRBV10-3 with TRBJ1-5; the D gene is possibly TRBD1 (5 bases). The CDR3 loop spans 14 amino acids. Trimming cost V 0 bases and J 5 bases, with 8 bases left between them. CDR1 is ENHRY, CDR2 SYGVKD, per germline. The CDR3 spells CAISESGEYQPQHF. CDR3 coding DNA: TGTGCCATCAGTGAGTCGGGGGAGTATCAGCCCCAGCATTTT.

Points on this clone: At one end the junction does not follow the germline gene, possibly because of a read error. The chain is built from TRBV4-1 and TRBJ1-2; a possible D gene is TRBD1 (5 bases). The V gene's germline CDR1 is MGHRA and CDR2 YSYEKL. This CDR3 region has 15 residues. CDR3 region: CASSPLISRMGDLAF. For the CDR3, the DNA is TGCGCCAGCAGCCCCCTTATTTCTCGGATGGGGGATCTCGCCTTC.

V usage is TRBV5-1 and J usage is TRBJ2-3; the D gene is possibly TRBD2 (5 bases). The CDR3 is 15 amino acids. The germline CDR1 and CDR2 sequences are SGHRS and YFSETQ. Trimming removed 0 bases at V and 6 bases at J, with 14 bases between. This CDR3 reads CASSLVEVSRDTQYF. The DNA for the CDR3 is TGCGCCAGCAGCTTGGTGGAGGTCTCCCGGGATACGCAGTATTTT.

This chain connects TRBV11-2 to TRBJ1-6; D not certain. This CDR3 comprises 17 residues. The V end was cut by 3 bases, the J end by 3 bases, with 15 bases between. Germline V gene sequence: CDR1 SGHAT, CDR2 FQNNGV. The CDR3 DNA follows: TGTGCCAGCAGCTTCGCCCCCCCCTCAGGCTATAATTCACCCCTCCACTTT. Translating gives CASSFAPPSGYNSPLHF.

The chain links TRBV15 to TRBJ2-1; weak D call: TRBD2 (5 bases). Germline V CDR1 and CDR2: LNHNV, YYDKDF (reference sequence). V was shortened by 8 bases and J by 3 bases, with 23 bases between the two germline ends. This CDR3 region has 17 residues. The CDR3 sequence is CATPPGTTSNLYNEQFF. The CDR3 DNA is TGTGCCACCCCTCCTGGAACTACTAGTAACCTCTACAATGAGCAGTTCTTC.

The chain joins TRBV19 to TRBJ2-3, with a tentative D call TRBD2 (6 bases). V gave up 5 bases and J gave up 0 bases, with 12 bases separating them. Germline CDR1 and CDR2: LNHDA and SQIVND (reference sequence). This CDR3 region has 15 residues. This chain's CDR3 is CASSPAGFSTDTQYF. CDR3 coding DNA: TGTGCCAGTAGTCCCGCGGGGTTTAGCACAGATACGCAGTATTTT. The full variable domain, its missing parts supplied by reference TRBV19 and TRBJ2-3, is DGGITQSPKYLFRKEGQNVTLSCEQNLNHDAMYWYRQDPGQGLRLIYYSQIVNDFQKGDIAEGYSVSREKKESFPLTVTSAQKNPTAFYLCASSPAGFSTDTQYFGPGTRLTVL.

The CDR3 region has the DNA TGCGCCAGCAGCTTGGATTTCAACAGGGCCGAAGCTTTCTTT. It translates to CASSLDFNRAEAFF. V is TRBV5-1 and J is TRBJ1-1; perhaps TRBD1 as D (6 bases). Germline CDR1 reads SGHRS; CDR2 reads YFSETQ. CDR3 length equals 14 residues. The germline V and J ends were trimmed by 0 bases and 8 bases, with 14 bases remaining between them.

The chain recombines TRBV5-4 with TRBJ2-1, with 9 bases identical to TRBD2. V was clipped by 3 bases and J by 4 bases; unmatched bases: 2. The CDR3 totals 14 residues. CDR1 and CDR2 from the germline V gene are SGHNT and YYREEE (reference sequence). CDR3 bases: TGTGCCAGCAGCTCCAGCGGGAGGTACAATGAGCAGTTCTTC. Its protein product is CASSSSGRYNEQFF.

V gene TRBV5-4 combines with J gene TRBJ2-3; D unresolved. The CDR3 runs to 12 residues. The germline gives CDR1 SGHNT, CDR2 YYREEE (reference sequence). V was pared by 1 base and J by 5 bases, with 5 bases between. The CDR3 sequence is CASSLFGDTQYF. The CDR3 region has the DNA TGTGCCAGCAGCTTGTTTGGAGATACGCAGTATTTT.

The genes are TRBV30 and TRBJ2-5; D not resolved. V was trimmed by 6 bases and J by 2 bases, leaving 7 bases between them. Germline loops: CDR1 GTSNPN, CDR2 SVGIG (reference sequence). The CDR3 runs 11 residues. The CDR3 DNA reads as TGTGCCTGTCGTAATCAAGAGACCCAGTACTTC. Protein product: CACRNQETQYF. Combining the CDR3 with reference TRBV30 and TRBJ2-5 gives the whole variable domain SQTIHQWPATLVQPVGSPLSLECTVEGTSNPNLYWYRQAAGRGLQLLFYSVGIGQISSEVPQNLSASRPQDRQFILSSKKLLLSDSGFYLCACRNQETQYFGPGTRLLVL.

V and J are TRBV19 and TRBJ1-5; D is possibly TRBD1 (5 bases). Per germline, CDR1 LNHDA and CDR2 SQIVND (reference sequence). V was clipped by 5 bases and J by 0 bases, with 14 bases between them. The CDR3 runs to 16 residues. CDR3 DNA: TGTGCCAGTAGTCTCCAGGGTGGTAGTAGCAATCAGCCCCAGCATTTT. Amino acid sequence: CASSLQGGSSNQPQHF.

The rearrangement links TRBV11-3 to TRBJ2-3, with TRBD2 identical over 13 bases. The CDR3 loop spans 19 amino acids. V dropped 0 bases and J dropped 4; count of bases not matched to a gene: 10. The V gene's germline CDR1 is SGHNT and CDR2 YENEEA. CDR3 DNA sequence: TGTGCCAGCAGCTTAGAGGGGTCCGGGACTAGCGGGACGGCAGATACGCAGTATTTT. Amino acids: CASSLEGSGTSGTADTQYF.

The chain joins TRBV25-1 to TRBJ1-1; D remains ambiguous. The CDR3 extends over 14 amino acids. The V end was cut by 2 bases, the J end by 1 base, with 8 bases between. Germline V gene lookup returns CDR1 MGHDK and CDR2 SYGVNS. CDR3 bases: TGTGCCAGCAGTGAAGCGATAGCGAACACTGAAGCTTTCTTT. As protein: CASSEAIANTEAFF.

The rearrangement links TRBV5-6 to TRBJ2-5, with D tentatively TRBD1 (5 bases). The CDR3 loop spans 13 amino acids. The V gene's germline CDR1 is SGHDT and CDR2 YYEEEE. V was shortened by 1 base and J by 6 bases, with 10 bases between the two germline ends. The CDR3 DNA reads TGTGCCAGCAGCTTGACAGTGGGGCAGACCCAGTACTTC. Translated, it gives CASSLTVGQTQYF. Combining the CDR3 with reference TRBV5-6 and TRBJ2-5 gives the whole variable domain DAGVTQSPTHLIKTRGQQVTLRCSPKSGHDTVSWYQQALGQGPQFIFQYYEEEERQRGNFPDRFSGHQFPNYSSELNVNALLLGDSALYLCASSLTVGQTQYFGPGTRLLVL.

The chain employs TRBV28 and TRBJ2-1; 11 nucleotides match TRBD2. V lost 4 bases, J lost 6 bases, and 5 bases stayed unmatched. Germline-derived CDR1 and CDR2 are MDHEN and SYDVKM. The CDR3 extends over 15 amino acids. CDR3 protein: CASSSTSGSSNEQFF. In DNA form, the CDR3 reads TGTGCCAGCAGTTCTACTAGCGGGAGCTCCAATGAGCAGTTCTTC.